This T cell receptor beta chain was retrieved from a study of T cells expressing NK-cell markers. Across the study: Sorted CD3+CD56-NKG2C+, CD3+CD56+NKG2C- and CD3+CD56+NKG2C+ T cells were the source of the TCR beta repertoires. General observations from the study: HCMV specificity of expanded NKG2C+ T cell clones remained unclear.

Turning to this clonotype: The target antigen is unknown.

After re-calling the 5' RACE reads, TCRdb lists one entry per CDR3 protein, DNA absent. Its table records around 260,000 distinct CDR3 sequences. This CDR3 is 16 amino acids long. The genes are TRBV12-3 or TRBV12-4 and TRBJ1-6; TCRdb selects TRBD1, and the lack of DNA leaves this call unchecked. The receptor was derived from a woman between 18 and 70 years old in good health. Sequencing was done on a sample of blood T cells: a sorted CD56 or NKG2C T cell subset, CD4+ or CD8+ T cells, or bulk PBMC T cells (not recorded which). The CDR3 region is CASSFFQGGQGSPLHF.